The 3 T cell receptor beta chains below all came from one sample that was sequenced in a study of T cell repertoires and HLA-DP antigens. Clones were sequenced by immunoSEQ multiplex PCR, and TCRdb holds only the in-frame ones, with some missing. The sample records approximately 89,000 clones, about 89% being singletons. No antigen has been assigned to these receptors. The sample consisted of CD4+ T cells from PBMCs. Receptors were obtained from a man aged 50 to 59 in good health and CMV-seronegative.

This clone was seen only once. CDR3: CASSHPQQGTGKNTDTQYF. The CDR3, as DNA: TGCGCCAGCAGCCACCCCCAACAAGGGACAGGGAAAAACACAGATACGCAGTATTTT. The chain links TRBV4-1 to TRBJ2-3; 9 nucleotides line up with TRBD1. CDR3 length: 19 residues. Germline lookup yields CDR1 MGHRA and CDR2 YSYEKL. V trimming: 3 bases; J trimming: 2 bases; junction bases outside the gene matches: 15.

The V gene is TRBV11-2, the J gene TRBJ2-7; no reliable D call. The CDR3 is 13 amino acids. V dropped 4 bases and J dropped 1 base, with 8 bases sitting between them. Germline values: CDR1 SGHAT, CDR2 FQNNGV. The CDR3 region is CASSSRDSYEQYF. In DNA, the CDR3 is TGTGCCAGCAGCTCTAGGGATTCCTACGAGCAGTACTTC. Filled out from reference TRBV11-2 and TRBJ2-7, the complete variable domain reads EAGVAQSPRYKIIEKRQSVAFWCNPISGHATLYWYQQILGQGPKLLIQFQNNGVVDDSQLPKDRFSAERLKGVDSTLKIQPAKLEDSAVYLCASSSRDSYEQYFGPGTRLTVT.

This CDR3 reads CASSPWADSYGYTF. CDR3 DNA: TGTGCCAGCAGTCCCTGGGCAGACTCCTATGGCTACACCTTC. The chain joins TRBV27 to TRBJ1-2; D not certain. Germline values: CDR1 MNHEY, CDR2 SMNVEV (reference sequence). Trimming removed 5 bases at V and 4 bases at J, with 14 bases between. CDR3 length equals 14 residues.